The following is a T cell receptor (beta chain) sequence with its context. Its cognate antigen is unknown. The record originates from a study of OX40 agonist ivuxolimab in advanced cancers. Assay used: immunoSEQ multiplex PCR; TCRdb lists only in-frame clones, some missing. The table shows tens of thousands of clones, with roughly nine tenths occurring only once. General study points: More expanded clones were seen, on average, in CD8+ T cells than in CD4+. The CD4+ and CD8+ T cells in the blood had expanded clonally by week 6 at 0.1 to 3.0 mg/kg.

The sequence came from an adult with an advanced solid tumor such as melanoma, head and neck, liver or kidney cancer. The source material was CD4+ or CD8+ T cells sorted from blood, sampled in a trial of the OX40 agonist ivuxolimab.

CDR3 loop: CASMGDRGTDTQYF. CDR3 in DNA: TGTGCCAGCATGGGGGACAGGGGAACAGATACGCAGTATTTT. V and J are TRBV2 and TRBJ2-3; TRBD1 aligns across 10 bases. There are 14 residues in the CDR3. Germline CDR1 is SNHLY and CDR2 is FYNNEI. Trimming at V came to 7 bases and at J to 3 bases, leaving 4 bases not matched to a gene.